The sequence of this T cell receptor beta chain was determined in a study of shared clonotypes between healthy human individuals. Naive CD8 cells comprised CD45RO-negative, CCR7-positively selected cells, excluding terminally differentiated effector memory CD45RA+ cells. V was trimmed by 3 bases and J by 11 bases, leaving 11 bases between them. CDR1 and CDR2 (germline): MGHDK, SYGVNS. The CDR3 covers 11 residues. Measured with immunoSEQ multiplex PCR; TCRdb has only the in-frame clones, and not every one. The sample lists millions of clones, about 92% occurring once. The sequence came from a man in his late teens or twenties in good health. Some clones in this sample may be carry-over from other donors' samples. V is TRBV25-1 and J is TRBJ2-7; unclear D gene. Sequences were obtained from naive CD8+ T cells from PBMCs. CDR3 protein: CASSDATTEYF. CDR3 nucleotides: TGTGCCAGCAGTGATGCCACTACGGAGTACTTC.